Below, 23 T cell receptor beta chains from the same sample are listed, as sequenced in a study of blood T cell repertoires in COVID-19. The protocol was immunoSEQ multiplex PCR, while the TCRdb copy is restricted to in-frame clones and leaves out a portion. This table holds approximately 300,000 clones, nearly 90% found once. The material sequenced was PBMCs or T cells enriched from blood (not recorded which). These receptors all stem from a woman younger than 45 who had recovered from COVID-19.

V is TRBV21-1 and J is TRBJ2-3; the table's TRBD2 call for D was not verified on the DNA. TRBV21-1 is flagged as a pseudogene. CDR3 length equals 17 residues. The CDR3: CASSKWTSGPPPDTQYF. The CDR3 DNA is TGTGCCAGCAGCAAATGGACTAGCGGGCCCCCTCCAGATACGCAGTATTTT.

The J gene is TRBJ1-6, the V gene TRBV18; 8 nucleotides agree with TRBD1. The germline CDR1 and CDR2 sequences are KGHSH and LQKENI. V shed 6 bases, J shed 7 bases, and the junction held 2 bases outside the gene matches. This CDR3 has 13 residues. CDR3 DNA sequence: TGTGCCAGCTCCGGGACAGGAAATTCACCCCTCCACTTT. Translated: CASSGTGNSPLHF.

The J gene is TRBJ2-1, the V gene TRBV19; TRBD2 matches at 9 bases. CDR1 is LNHDA and CDR2 is SQIVND in the germline V gene (reference sequence). CDR3 length: 15 residues. The V gene end was trimmed by 5 bases and the J gene end by 9 bases; junction bases not matched to a gene: 11. The DNA for the CDR3 is TGTGCCAGTAGTCTCAGGAGCGGGAGGTCTGCTGAGCAGTTCTTC. It translates to CASSLRSGRSAEQFF. Based on the CDR3 plus reference TRBV19 and TRBJ2-1, the full variable domain is DGGITQSPKYLFRKEGQNVTLSCEQNLNHDAMYWYRQDPGQGLRLIYYSQIVNDFQKGDIAEGYSVSREKKESFPLTVTSAQKNPTAFYLCASSLRSGRSAEQFFGPGTRLTVL.

The CDR3 DNA sequence: TGTGCCAGCTCACCACCATACAGACTAGCGGGAGGGCAAGAGACCCAGTACTTC. It yields the protein CASSPPYRLAGGQETQYF. J is TRBJ2-5 and V is TRBV18, with TRBD2 identical over 14 bases. Trimming at V came to 0 bases and at J to 2 bases, leaving 5 bases not matched to a gene. Germline-derived CDR1 and CDR2 are KGHSH and LQKENI. This CDR3 has 18 amino acids.

This chain connects TRBV10-3 to TRBJ2-7, with TRBD1 identical over 9 bases. The CDR3 consists of 13 residues. V gave up 6 bases and J gave up 5 bases; unmatched junction bases: 5. The germline gives CDR1 ENHRY, CDR2 SYGVKD. This chain's CDR3 is CAISGGQGDEQYF. The CDR3 coding sequence is TGTGCCATCAGCGGGGGACAGGGTGACGAGCAGTACTTC.

The rearrangement joins TRBV29-1 to TRBJ2-3, with 14 positions matching TRBD2. Looked up from germline, CDR1 is SQVTM and CDR2 is ANQGSEA. The CDR3 has 14 residues. With 7 bases clipped from V and 5 bases from J, the junction kept 5 bases outside the gene matches. The CDR3 protein is CSATGTSGGDTQYF. For the CDR3, the DNA is TGCAGCGCTACCGGGACTAGCGGGGGAGATACGCAGTATTTT.

The gene calls are TRBV6-6 and TRBJ2-2; the D gene is possibly TRBD1 (5 bases). This CDR3 region has 15 residues. With 2 bases removed from V and 2 bases from J, the gap between germline ends came to 9 bases. Germline-derived CDR1 and CDR2 are MNHNY and SVGAGI (reference sequence). CDR3 DNA sequence: TGTGCCAGCAGTTACGGGGCAGGAAACACCGGGGAGCTGTTTTTT. Translation gives CASSYGAGNTGELFF.

The chain joins TRBV28 to TRBJ1-2; perhaps TRBD1 as D (5 bases). Germline V lookup: CDR1 MDHEN, CDR2 SYDVKM. This CDR3 is 13 amino acids long. V lost 2 bases and J 6 bases, leaving 10 bases between the germline ends. CDR3 sequence (DNA): TGTGCCAGCAGTTTAGGAGGGGCCCATGGCTACACCTTC. Translated, it gives CASSLGGAHGYTF.

The genes are TRBV28 and TRBJ2-3, with 7 bases fitting TRBD1. The CDR3 spans 13 residues. Trimming removed 8 bases from V and 2 bases from J; junction bases left unmatched: 4. CDR1 and CDR2 from the germline V gene are MDHEN and SYDVKM. For the CDR3, the DNA is TGTGCCAGCTGGGACAGCTACACAGATACGCAGTATTTT. This codes for CASWDSYTDTQYF.

V usage is TRBV5-1 and J usage is TRBJ2-5; perhaps TRBD2 as D (5 bases). CDR3 length: 13 amino acids. V shed 4 bases and J shed 2 bases, with 9 bases lying between them. The V gene's germline CDR1 is SGHRS and CDR2 YFSETQ. CDR3 sequence: CASSPREQETQYF. CDR3 sequence (DNA): TGCGCCAGCAGCCCAAGGGAGCAAGAGACCCAGTACTTC.

This chain joins TRBV19 and TRBJ2-2; D is ambiguous. The CDR3 length is 16 residues. Trimming cost V 9 bases and J 3 bases, with 20 bases left between them. Germline values: CDR1 LNHDA, CDR2 SQIVND (reference sequence). The CDR3: CASHRLSGSDTGELFF. In nucleotides, the CDR3 is TGTGCCAGCCACCGATTATCCGGGTCGGACACCGGGGAGCTGTTTTTT.

The CDR3 DNA reads TGTGCCAGCAATTACGGCTCTGGAAACACCATATATTTT. It yields the protein CASNYGSGNTIYF. This sequence joins TRBV2 and TRBJ1-3; the D is unclear. Trimming shortened V by 7 bases and J by 0 bases, and 7 bases separated the two germline ends. This CDR3 has 13 amino acids. From germline, CDR1 is SNHLY and CDR2 FYNNEI.

The V call is TRBV5-1, the J call TRBJ2-1; 10 nucleotides match TRBD2. With 0 bases clipped from V and 4 bases from J, the junction kept 7 bases outside the gene matches. The CDR3 sequence is 17 residues long. Germline CDR1 SGHRS, CDR2 YFSETQ. DNA of the CDR3: TGCGCCAGCAGCTTGGCCCTAGCGGGAGAGATTTACAATGAGCAGTTCTTC. Its translation is CASSLALAGEIYNEQFF.

This sequence joins TRBV9 and TRBJ2-5; 12 bases are shared with TRBD2. There are 16 residues in the CDR3. Germline V gene data show CDR1 as SGDLS and CDR2 as YYNGEE. The trim removed 1 base at V and 2 bases at J, leaving 3 bases unmatched. CDR3 sequence reads: CASSVSGLAGQETQYF. DNA of the CDR3: TGTGCCAGCAGCGTATCCGGACTAGCGGGACAAGAGACCCAGTACTTC.

CDR3 DNA sequence: TGTGCCAGCAGTTTCCTGGCAGGGGGCGTCTACGAGCAGTACTTC. Encoded protein: CASSFLAGGVYEQYF. This chain joins TRBV28 and TRBJ2-7; 8 positions agree with TRBD1. Trimming removed 3 bases from V and 3 bases from J; junction bases left unmatched: 7. The germline gives CDR1 MDHEN, CDR2 SYDVKM. The CDR3 has 15 amino acids. Full variable domain (remainder filled in from reference TRBV28 and TRBJ2-7): DVKVTQSSRYLVKRTGEKVFLECVQDMDHENMFWYRQDPGLGLRLIYFSYDVKMKEKGDIPEGYSVSREKKERFSLILESASTNQTSMYLCASSFLAGGVYEQYFGPGTRLTVT.

This clone was observed a few times. This chain connects TRBV7-9 to TRBJ1-2; 8 nucleotides align to TRBD1. V shed 1 base and J 7 bases; nucleotides not matched to a gene: 8. Germline V lookup: CDR1 SEHNR, CDR2 FQNEAQ (reference sequence). CDR3 length: 15 residues. The CDR3 DNA sequence: TGTGCCAGCAGCTTAGTAGCAGGGGGCGAACGTGGCTACACCTTC. Translated, it gives CASSLVAGGERGYTF.

The chain has TRBV29-1 and TRBJ2-5; D not certain. The CDR3 runs 10 residues. Germline V gene sequence: CDR1 SQVTM, CDR2 ANQGSEA. V was pared by 7 bases and J by 5 bases, with 8 bases between. The CDR3 protein is CSGIEETQYF. Here the CDR3 DNA reads TGCAGCGGTATAGAGGAGACCCAGTACTTC. The whole variable domain, remainder taken from reference TRBV29-1 and TRBJ2-5, is SAVISQKPSRDICQRGTSLTIQCQVDSQVTMMFWYRQQPGQSLTLIATANQGSEATYESGFVIDKFPISRPNLTFSTLTVSNMSPEDSSIYLCSGIEETQYFGPGTRLLVL.

The chain recombines TRBV27 with TRBJ1-2; no clear D. V was trimmed by 11 bases and J by 8 bases, leaving 15 bases between them. The germline gives CDR1 MNHEY, CDR2 SMNVEV (reference sequence). The CDR3 runs 11 residues. Here the CDR3 reads CAAGAKRGYTF. CDR3 nucleotides: TGTGCCGCAGGTGCGAAGAGAGGCTACACCTTC.

The V gene is TRBV6-2 or TRBV6-3, the J gene TRBJ1-1; TRBD1 agrees at 8 bases. Unmatched junction bases numbered 5, after V lost 5 bases and J lost 3 bases. CDR3 length: 14 amino acids. CDR1 and CDR2 (germline): MNHEY, SVGEGT. For the CDR3, the DNA is TGTGCCAGCAGTCAAGACAGGGGCCACACTGAAGCTTTCTTT. This sequence encodes CASSQDRGHTEAFF.

J is TRBJ2-1 and V is TRBV11-2, with 16 bases lining up with TRBD2. The CDR3 extends over 17 amino acids. Germline values: CDR1 SGHAT, CDR2 FQNNGV. V lost 4 bases and J lost 8; bases outside the gene matches: 8. CDR3 sequence reads: CASSYRLGLAGGDEQFF. The CDR3 coding sequence is TGTGCCAGCAGCTACCGCCTGGGACTAGCGGGAGGGGATGAGCAGTTCTTC.

The rearrangement joins TRBV10-3 to TRBJ1-2; TRBD1 might be the D (6 bases). The germline V gene has CDR1 ENHRY and CDR2 SYGVKD. This CDR3 contains 14 residues. Trimming took 6 bases from V and 0 from J, leaving 11 bases between them. The CDR3 spells CAISRTDTNYGYTF. The CDR3 DNA is TGTGCCATCAGCCGGACAGATACTAACTATGGCTACACCTTC.

The rearrangement links TRBV15 to TRBJ2-7; no clear D. The CDR3 has 16 residues. Germline V CDR1 and CDR2: LNHNV, YYDKDF (reference sequence). V was trimmed by 1 base and J by 4 bases, leaving 17 bases between them. The CDR3, as DNA: TGTGCCACCAGCAGAGGTGTTATAGGAGTGGCATACGAGCAGTACTTC. Protein sequence: CATSRGVIGVAYEQYF.

The genes are TRBV29-1 and TRBJ2-2; unclear D gene. Trimming cost V 4 bases and J 5 bases, with 11 bases left between them. There are 13 residues in the CDR3. Looked up from germline, CDR1 is SQVTM and CDR2 is ANQGSEA. The CDR3 loop reads CSVGVLRTGELFF. CDR3 nucleotides: TGCAGCGTTGGGGTTTTGAGGACCGGGGAGCTGTTTTTT.